These T cell receptor beta chains were read from a single sample in a study of CD8 T cells in Susac syndrome. MiXCR, run by TCRdb on the immunoSEQ multiplex PCR reads, gives a single entry per CDR3 protein. The sample holds about 130,000 distinct CDR3 sequences, 91% seen once. Sequenced sample: CD8+ T cells from PBMCs. The receptors originated from a human donor with multiple sclerosis. CDR3s include the opening cysteine and the closing phenylalanine or tryptophan. D genes are given only for firm matches. Size tells how often a clone was seen (once, few, many) or the class of an expanded clone, and some rows leave it out.

J gene: TRBJ2-1; V gene: TRBV7-8; clone size: once; D gene: TRBD2; CDR3 protein: CASSSGLLAGSADEQFF; CDR3 DNA: TGTGCCAGCAGCTCCGGCTTACTAGCGGGATCAGCAGATGAGCAGTTCTTC
J gene: TRBJ1-1; V gene: TRBV27; clone size: NA; D gene: NA; CDR3 protein: CASSLGVGTDTEAFF; CDR3 DNA: TGTGCCAGCAGTTTAGGCGTTGGAACAGACACTGAAGCTTTCTTT
J gene: TRBJ2-5; V gene: TRBV14; clone size: NA; D gene: NA; CDR3 protein: CASSESATVETQYF; CDR3 DNA: TGTGCCAGCAGCGAGTCAGCGACGGTAGAGACCCAGTACTTC
J gene: TRBJ2-1; V gene: TRBV4-2; clone size: NA; D gene: TRBD2; CDR3 protein: CASSRGLRNNNEQFF; CDR3 DNA: TGTGCCAGCAGCCGGGGACTAAGAAACAACAATGAGCAGTTCTTC
J gene: TRBJ2-5; V gene: TRBV29-1; clone size: NA; D gene: NA; CDR3 protein: CSVEGAPSKETQYF; CDR3 DNA: TGCAGCGTTGAAGGGGCCCCTAGCAAAGAGACCCAGTACTTC
J gene: TRBJ2-1; V gene: TRBV12-3/TRBV12-4; clone size: NA; D gene: NA; CDR3 protein: CASSPPSYGRDEQFF; CDR3 DNA: TGTGCCAGCAGTCCGCCGTCGTATGGTCGCGATGAGCAGTTCTTC
J gene: TRBJ1-2; V gene: TRBV19; clone size: NA; D gene: NA; CDR3 protein: CASRALGGYTF; CDR3 DNA: TGTGCCAGTAGGGCCCTAGGGGGCTACACCTTC
J gene: TRBJ2-3; V gene: TRBV7-9; clone size: NA; D gene: NA; CDR3 protein: CASSPLATDTQYF; CDR3 DNA: TGTGCCAGCAGCCCCTTGGCCACAGATACGCAGTATTTT
J gene: TRBJ2-1; V gene: TRBV7-8; clone size: NA; D gene: NA; CDR3 protein: CASSLAPTEQFF; CDR3 DNA: TGTGCCAGCAGCTTAGCTCCTACAGAGCAGTTCTTC
J gene: TRBJ1-1; V gene: TRBV27; clone size: NA; D gene: NA; CDR3 protein: CASSLAGYTEAFF; CDR3 DNA: TGTGCCAGCAGTTTAGCAGGGTACACTGAAGCTTTCTTT
J gene: TRBJ1-2; V gene: TRBV7-8; clone size: NA; D gene: NA; CDR3 protein: CASSLGGELNYGYTF; CDR3 DNA: TGTGCCAGCAGCTTAGGGGGAGAGCTTAACTATGGCTACACCTTC
J gene: TRBJ2-7; V gene: TRBV10-1; clone size: NA; D gene: NA; CDR3 protein: CASSESGEQYF; CDR3 DNA: TGCGCCAGCAGTGAGTCGGGGGAGCAGTACTTC
J gene: TRBJ1-1; V gene: TRBV10-3; clone size: NA; D gene: NA; CDR3 protein: CAISESEITEAFF; CDR3 DNA: TGTGCCATCAGTGAGTCGGAGATCACTGAAGCTTTCTTT
J gene: TRBJ2-5; V gene: TRBV6-2/TRBV6-3; clone size: NA; D gene: NA; CDR3 protein: CASSRLGAGGYQETQYF; CDR3 DNA: TGTGCCAGCAGCCGCCTTGGAGCGGGTGGATACCAAGAGACCCAGTACTTC
J gene: TRBJ1-1; V gene: TRBV5-1; clone size: NA; D gene: NA; CDR3 protein: CASSPGRAFTEAFF; CDR3 DNA: TGCGCCAGCAGCCCCGGCAGAGCCTTCACTGAAGCTTTCTTT
J gene: TRBJ2-1; V gene: TRBV19; clone size: NA; D gene: NA; CDR3 protein: CASSWMGKNEQFF; CDR3 DNA: TGTGCCAGTAGTTGGATGGGGAAGAATGAGCAGTTCTTC
J gene: TRBJ1-5; V gene: TRBV18; clone size: NA; D gene: TRBD1; CDR3 protein: CASSPTGGIGNQPQHF; CDR3 DNA: TGTGCCAGCTCACCGACAGGGGGAATAGGCAATCAGCCCCAGCATTTT
J gene: TRBJ2-3; V gene: TRBV20-1; clone size: NA; D gene: NA; CDR3 protein: CSAPTGYEGITDTQYF; CDR3 DNA: TGCAGTGCGCCCACAGGCTACGAGGGGATCACAGATACGCAGTATTTT
J gene: TRBJ2-7; V gene: TRBV28; clone size: NA; D gene: NA; CDR3 protein: CASSFRDTYEQYF; CDR3 DNA: TGTGCCAGCAGTTTCAGGGACACCTACGAGCAGTACTTC
J gene: TRBJ1-5; V gene: TRBV20-1; clone size: NA; D gene: TRBD1; CDR3 protein: CSARDRVPQPQHF; CDR3 DNA: TGCAGTGCTAGGGACAGGGTACCGCAGCCCCAGCATTTT
J gene: TRBJ2-7; V gene: TRBV27; clone size: once; D gene: TRBD1; CDR3 protein: CASSLTAQGMNSYEQYF; CDR3 DNA: TGTGCCAGCAGTTTAACGGCACAGGGGATGAACTCCTACGAGCAGTACTTC
J gene: TRBJ1-1; V gene: TRBV9; clone size: NA; D gene: NA; CDR3 protein: CASSVGTELYEAFF; CDR3 DNA: TGTGCCAGCAGCGTAGGTACAGAGTTATATGAAGCTTTCTTT
J gene: TRBJ2-7; V gene: TRBV7-6; clone size: once; D gene: TRBD1; CDR3 protein: CASSLAGQPYEQYF; CDR3 DNA: TGTGCCAGCAGCTTAGCGGGACAGCCCTACGAGCAGTACTTC
J gene: TRBJ2-3; V gene: TRBV27; clone size: NA; D gene: TRBD2; CDR3 protein: CASSLVLAGTPSTDTQYF; CDR3 DNA: TGTGCCAGCAGTTTAGTACTAGCGGGGACCCCTAGCACAGATACGCAGTATTTT
J gene: TRBJ2-7; V gene: TRBV24-1; clone size: NA; D gene: NA; CDR3 protein: CATSPGDWLNEQYF; CDR3 DNA: TGTGCCACCAGTCCAGGTGATTGGTTAAACGAGCAGTACTTC
J gene: TRBJ1-5; V gene: TRBV19; clone size: NA; D gene: NA; CDR3 protein: CASSIALASPQHF; CDR3 DNA: TGTGCCAGTAGTATTGCACTCGCCTCGCCCCAGCATTTT
J gene: TRBJ1-4; V gene: TRBV5-6; clone size: NA; D gene: NA; CDR3 protein: CASSSGLIATNEKLFF; CDR3 DNA: TGTGCCAGCAGCTCGGGACTGATCGCAACTAATGAAAAACTGTTTTTT
J gene: TRBJ2-7; V gene: TRBV30; clone size: few; D gene: NA; CDR3 protein: CAWRAPGTATYEQYF; CDR3 DNA: TGTGCCTGGAGAGCACCTGGGACTGCCACCTACGAGCAGTACTTC
J gene: TRBJ1-5; V gene: TRBV6-1; clone size: NA; D gene: TRBD1; CDR3 protein: CASSPLREGQGNQPQHF; CDR3 DNA: TGTGCCAGCAGTCCCCTGAGGGAGGGACAGGGCAATCAGCCCCAGCATTTT
J gene: TRBJ2-1; V gene: TRBV25-1; clone size: NA; D gene: NA; CDR3 protein: CASSPLFDDNEQFF; CDR3 DNA: TGTGCCAGCAGTCCACTTTTTGACGACAATGAGCAGTTCTTC
J gene: TRBJ2-1; V gene: TRBV5-8; clone size: NA; D gene: NA; CDR3 protein: CASSLIGMVEQFF; CDR3 DNA: TGTGCCAGCAGCTTGATCGGGATGGTTGAGCAGTTCTTC
J gene: TRBJ2-1; V gene: TRBV4-3; clone size: NA; D gene: TRBD2; CDR3 protein: CASSQGTSGSREQFF; CDR3 DNA: TGCGCCAGCAGCCAAGGGACTAGCGGGTCTCGTGAGCAGTTCTTC
J gene: TRBJ2-3; V gene: TRBV7-2; clone size: NA; D gene: NA; CDR3 protein: CASSANGDTQYF; CDR3 DNA: TGTGCCAGCAGCGCAAATGGAGATACGCAGTATTTT